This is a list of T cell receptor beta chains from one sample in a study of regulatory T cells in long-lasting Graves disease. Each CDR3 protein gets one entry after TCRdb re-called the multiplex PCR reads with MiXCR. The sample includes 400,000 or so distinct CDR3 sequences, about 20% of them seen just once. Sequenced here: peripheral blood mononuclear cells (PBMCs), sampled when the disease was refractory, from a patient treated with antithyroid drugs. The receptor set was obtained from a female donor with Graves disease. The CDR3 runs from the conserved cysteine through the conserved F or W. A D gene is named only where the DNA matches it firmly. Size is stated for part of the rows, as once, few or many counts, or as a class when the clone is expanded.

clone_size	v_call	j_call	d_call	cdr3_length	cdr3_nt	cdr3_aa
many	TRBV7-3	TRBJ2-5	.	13	TGTGCCAGCAGCTTAGGAGGGTTAGAGACCCAGTACTTC	CASSLGGLETQYF
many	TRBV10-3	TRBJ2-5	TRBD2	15	TGTGCCATCAGTCAGGGACTAGCGGGATATGAGACCCAGTACTTC	CAISQGLAGYETQYF
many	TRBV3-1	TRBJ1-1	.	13	TGTGCCAGCAGCCGGACCAAGGGAAGTGAAGCTTTCTTT	CASSRTKGSEAFF
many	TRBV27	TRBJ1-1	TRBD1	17	TGTGCCAGCAGAGCCCTGACGGTGGGACAGGCAAACACTGAAGCTTTCTTT	CASRALTVGQANTEAFF
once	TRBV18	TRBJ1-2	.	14	TGTGCCAGCTCACCGACCGGGACCCTCTATGGCTACACCTTC	CASSPTGTLYGYTF
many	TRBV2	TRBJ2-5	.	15	TGTGCCAGCAGGAGGGAGACCCGGGCCCAAGGGACCCAGTACTTC	CASRRETRAQGTQYF
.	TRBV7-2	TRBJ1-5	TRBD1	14	TGTGCCAGCAGCTGGGGACAGGGGTTGCAGCCCCAGCATTTT	CASSWGQGLQPQHF
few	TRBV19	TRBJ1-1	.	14	TGTGCCAGTAGTAACAACAGAGCAAACACTGAAGCTTTCTTT	CASSNNRANTEAFF
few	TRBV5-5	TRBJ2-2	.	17	TGTGCCAGCAGCTTTGAATTGTGGGGGATGGGCACCGGGGAGCTGTTTTTT	CASSFELWGMGTGELFF
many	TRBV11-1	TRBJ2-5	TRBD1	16	TGTGCCAGCAGCCCGCCACAGGGGGCCCACCAAGAGACCCAGTACTTC	CASSPPQGAHQETQYF
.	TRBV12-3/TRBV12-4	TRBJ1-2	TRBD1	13	TGTGCCATCAGTGGGACAGGCCCCCATGGCTACACCTTC	CAISGTGPHGYTF
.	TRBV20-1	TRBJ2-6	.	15	TGCAGTGCTAGAGATCCTATTTCTGGGGCCAACGTCCTGACTTTC	CSARDPISGANVLTF
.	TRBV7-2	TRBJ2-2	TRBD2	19	TGCGCCAGCAGCCAAGACCGGACTAGCGTTAGCTCAAATTCCGGGGAGCTGTTTTTT	CASSQDRTSVSSNSGELFF
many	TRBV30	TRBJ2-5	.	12	TGTGCCTGGGGTGACTCCTCTGGCGCCCAGTACTTC	CAWGDSSGAQYF
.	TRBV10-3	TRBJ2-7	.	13	TGTGCCATCAGTGAGGACAGGACCTACGAGCAGTACTTC	CAISEDRTYEQYF
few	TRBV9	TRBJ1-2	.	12	TGTGCCAGCAGTGGACCAGGGGTAGGCTACACCTTC	CASSGPGVGYTF
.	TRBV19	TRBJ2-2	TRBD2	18	TGTGCCAGTAGTAAAGGACTAGCGAGGTCCGGGGGCACCGGGGAGCTGTTTTTT	CASSKGLARSGGTGELFF
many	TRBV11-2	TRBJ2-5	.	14	TGTGCCAGCAGCTCGAACGGACCTCAAGAGACCCAGTACTTC	CASSSNGPQETQYF
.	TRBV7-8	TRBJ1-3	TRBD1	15	TGTGCCAGCAAGGAACAGGGGTTCGCTGGAAACACCATATATTTT	CASKEQGFAGNTIYF